Following are 29 T cell receptor beta chains from one sample sequenced in a study of T cell changes during pregnancy in multiple sclerosis. Repertoires were generated with immunoSEQ multiplex PCR, while TCRdb's copy carries only in-frame clones and drops some. The sample shows around 80,000 clones, under 95% of them seen only once. Sequenced here: peripheral blood, sampled before pregnancy. The receptors here all came from a female donor with multiple sclerosis, enrolled in a pregnancy study.

This clone was observed a single time. The V call is TRBV6-5, the J call TRBJ1-1; 8 bases map to TRBD1. The CDR3 covers 16 residues. The germline V gene has CDR1 MNHEY and CDR2 SVGAGI. With V trimmed by 1 base and J by 1 base, 5 bases remained unmatched. The CDR3, as DNA: TGTGCCAGCAGTTACTGGCAGGGGGCGTCGAACACTGAAGCTTTCTTT. Protein product: CASSYWQGASNTEAFF.

This clone came up a few times. The J gene is TRBJ2-3, the V gene TRBV6-4; D call uncertain. V was cut by 2 bases and J by 3 bases, with 6 bases left in between. Germline-derived CDR1 and CDR2 are MRHNA and SNTAGT. The CDR3 runs 13 residues. CDR3 residues: CASSDTETDTQYF. The CDR3 nucleotides are TGTGCCAGCAGTGACACGGAGACAGATACGCAGTATTTT.

This chain joins TRBV19 and TRBJ2-7; 8 bases fit TRBD2. The CDR3 spans 16 residues. Germline-derived CDR1 and CDR2 are LNHDA and SQIVND (reference sequence). V gave up 4 bases and J gave up 5 bases; unmatched junction bases: 13. In nucleotides, the CDR3 is TGTGCCAGTAGTAGCGGCGTGTCGGGAGGGGGGGACGAGCAGTACTTC. It translates to CASSSGVSGGGDEQYF.

The chain combines TRBV19 with TRBJ1-5; D not resolved. The germline CDR1 and CDR2 sequences are LNHDA and SQIVND (reference sequence). This CDR3 has 12 residues. The V end was cut by 3 bases, the J end by 15 bases, with 15 bases between. In nucleotides, the CDR3 is TGTGCCAGTAGTATTGGGGAGGGCTCCGTGCATTTT. Translating it yields CASSIGEGSVHF.

V and J are TRBV6-6 and TRBJ1-2; TRBD1 is a possible D gene (6 bases). There are 14 residues in the CDR3. Germline-derived CDR1 and CDR2 are MNHNY and SVGAGI (reference sequence). The V end was cut by 8 bases, the J end by 8 bases, with 21 bases between. CDR3 DNA sequence: TGTGCCAGCCGGAAACCCGCCGAGGGGGAAGGCTACACCTTC. Translated: CASRKPAEGEGYTF.

The chain combines TRBV13 with TRBJ2-1; 10 positions match TRBD2. This CDR3 comprises 15 residues. The germline gives CDR1 PRHDT, CDR2 FYEKMQ (reference sequence). After removal of 0 bases from V and 5 bases from J, the junction contained 1 base not matched to a gene. The CDR3: CASSLGLAGNNEQFF. The CDR3 DNA sequence: TGTGCCAGCAGCTTAGGACTAGCGGGGAACAATGAGCAGTTCTTC.

This rearrangement joins TRBV7-8 to TRBJ2-7; D is possibly TRBD1 (5 bases). The V end lost 1 base, the J end lost 7 bases, and 17 bases lay between the germline ends. The CDR3 runs to 15 residues. CDR1 and CDR2 (germline): SGHVS, FQNEAQ. The CDR3 sequence is CASSLVRDRSTEQYF. Here the CDR3 DNA reads TGTGCCAGCAGCTTAGTAAGAGACAGAAGTACGGAGCAGTACTTC.

The V call is TRBV7-3, the J call TRBJ1-1; D might be TRBD1 (6 bases). The V gene lost 4 bases and the J gene lost 3 bases, with 15 bases spanning the gap. There are 15 residues in the CDR3. Germline CDR1 reads SGHTA; CDR2 reads FQGTGA. The CDR3 nucleotides read TGTGCCAGCAGCTCTTTTTCCAGGGGTGACACTGAAGCTTTCTTT. This sequence encodes CASSSFSRGDTEAFF.

The CDR3 DNA follows: TGTGCCATCAGGCGGACACCATCCGGGGAGCTGTTTTTT. Translating gives CAIRRTPSGELFF. The chain joins TRBV10-3 to TRBJ2-2; a possible D gene is TRBD1 (5 bases). Germline values: CDR1 ENHRY, CDR2 SYGVKD. The ends were cut back, 6 bases at V and 6 bases at J, with 11 bases in the middle. This CDR3 is 13 amino acids long.

This chain connects TRBV7-2 to TRBJ1-5; 7 nucleotides agree with TRBD1. The germline gives CDR1 SGHTA, CDR2 FQGNSA. J was trimmed by 5 bases and V by 8 bases; bases with no gene match: 3. This CDR3 is built from 12 residues. CDR3 sequence reads: CASSRGYQPQHF. CDR3 in DNA: TGTGCCAGCTCCAGGGGGTATCAGCCCCAGCATTTT.

This clone occurred a few times. The gene calls are TRBV10-3 and TRBJ1-2, with 7 positions matching TRBD1. Germline V gene data show CDR1 as ENHRY and CDR2 as SYGVKD. V lost 6 bases, J lost 6 bases, and 7 bases stayed unmatched. This CDR3 is 13 amino acids long. The CDR3 bases are TGTGCCATCAGCCAGACAGGGCTCGATGGCTACACCTTC. Residues: CAISQTGLDGYTF.

CDR3 DNA sequence: TGTGCCAGCTCACCGCAGGCGCGTCGGGAAAAACTGTTTTTT. As protein: CASSPQARREKLFF. This chain connects TRBV18 to TRBJ1-4; no definite D call. V was shortened by 3 bases and J by 8 bases, with 13 bases between the two germline ends. The V gene's germline CDR1 is KGHSH and CDR2 LQKENI. The CDR3 contains 14 residues.

The V call is TRBV7-9, the J call TRBJ2-7; 7 positions match TRBD1. Trimming at V came to 11 bases and at J to 1 base, leaving 8 bases not matched to a gene. Germline CDR1 SEHNR, CDR2 FQNEAQ (reference sequence). The CDR3 extends over 13 amino acids. CDR3 amino acids: CAGTGEGSYEQYF. DNA of the CDR3: TGTGCCGGAACAGGGGAAGGTTCCTACGAGCAGTACTTC.

The J gene is TRBJ1-2, the V gene TRBV5-8; D is perhaps TRBD1 (5 bases). The CDR3 sequence is 14 residues long. With 0 bases removed from V and 8 bases from J, the gap between germline ends came to 14 bases. CDR1 and CDR2 from the germline V gene are SGHTS and YDEGEE. CDR3 amino acids: CASSLGTGGWGYTF. The CDR3 bases are TGTGCCAGCAGCTTGGGTACCGGGGGTTGGGGCTACACCTTC.

V usage is TRBV10-2 and J usage is TRBJ1-3; D might be TRBD1 (5 bases). Per germline, CDR1 WSHSY and CDR2 SAAADI. Between the trimmed V and J ends, which lost 5 bases and 3 bases, there was a span of 14 bases. This CDR3 region has 15 residues. In nucleotides, the CDR3 is TGCGCCAGCAGTAGGGGATCCTTCAGTGGAAACACCATATATTTT. It yields the protein CASSRGSFSGNTIYF.

This chain links TRBV7-2 with TRBJ2-5, with TRBD2 as a possible D gene (5 bases). The germline V and J ends were trimmed by 6 bases and 2 bases, with 16 bases remaining between them. From germline, CDR1 is SGHTA and CDR2 FQGNSA. The CDR3 has 15 residues. DNA for the CDR3: TGTGCCAGCAGGCCCAGGAGGAGTCTTCAAGAGACCCAGTACTTC. Its translation is CASRPRRSLQETQYF.

The chain combines TRBV29-1 with TRBJ2-1, with D perhaps matching TRBD1 (6 bases). This CDR3 has 15 amino acids. The germline gives CDR1 SQVTM, CDR2 ANQGSEA. The V end was cut by 7 bases, the J end by 6 bases, with 22 bases between. CDR3 in amino acids: CSGHPYRVSGNEQFF. Written as DNA, the CDR3 is TGCAGCGGACATCCTTACAGGGTATCAGGCAATGAGCAGTTCTTC.

This chain links TRBV18 with TRBJ2-7; D not certain. Trimming pared 2 bases from V and 2 bases from J, leaving 16 bases between. CDR3 length: 16 residues. Looked up from germline, CDR1 is KGHSH and CDR2 is LQKENI. The chain's CDR3 is CASSPTIERLAYEQYF. DNA for the CDR3: TGTGCCAGCTCACCAACCATCGAAAGACTGGCCTACGAGCAGTACTTC.

Here the CDR3 DNA reads TGCGCCAGCAGCCAACTAGCGGGCAATGAGCAGTTCTTC. Its protein is CASSQLAGNEQFF. This chain joins TRBV4-1 and TRBJ2-1; TRBD2 matches at 8 bases. This CDR3 comprises 13 residues. The junction had 0 bases not matched to a gene; V was cut back by 2 bases and J by 6 bases. Germline CDR1 is MGHRA and CDR2 is YSYEKL.

The rearrangement links TRBV7-8 to TRBJ1-3; no clear D. There are 14 residues in the CDR3. Per germline, CDR1 SGHVS and CDR2 FQNEAQ. Trimming removed 2 bases at V and 0 bases at J, with 5 bases between. DNA of the CDR3: TGTGCCAGCAGCTTACTCCTCTCTGGAAACACCATATATTTT. This gives the protein CASSLLLSGNTIYF.

The chain recombines TRBV30 with TRBJ2-1; D is unclear. CDR1 is GTSNPN, CDR2 SVGIG, per germline (reference sequence). Trimming took 2 bases from V and 2 from J, leaving 7 bases between them. CDR3 length equals 13 residues. CDR3 region: CAWSTRTYNEQFF. The DNA for the CDR3 is TGTGCCTGGAGTACCAGGACCTACAATGAGCAGTTCTTC.

V gene TRBV9 combines with J gene TRBJ2-1, with 10 bases fitting TRBD2. The CDR3 has 16 residues. In germline, CDR1 is SGDLS, CDR2 YYNGEE. J lost 7 bases, V lost 4 bases, and 11 bases had no gene match. The CDR3 sequence: CASSPEGLAGENEQFF. The CDR3 bases are TGTGCCAGCAGCCCCGAGGGGCTAGCGGGGGAGAATGAGCAGTTCTTC.

The V and J genes are TRBV4-1 and TRBJ2-4; D call uncertain. CDR3 length equals 15 residues. Per germline, CDR1 MGHRA and CDR2 YSYEKL. Deletions cut 4 bases from V and 9 bases from J, with 19 bases between. CDR3 sequence reads: CASSPGLLGTGIQYF. In nucleotides, the CDR3 is TGCGCCAGCAGCCCAGGTCTGTTGGGCACTGGCATTCAGTACTTC.

The chain links TRBV27 to TRBJ2-7; 10 bases match TRBD2. V was pared by 4 bases and J by 2 bases, with 2 bases of the junction left unmatched. CDR3 length: 14 amino acids. CDR1 and CDR2 from the germline V gene are MNHEY and SMNVEV (reference sequence). The CDR3 spells CASSYGLAAYEQYF. The CDR3 region has the DNA TGTGCCAGCAGTTATGGACTAGCGGCCTACGAGCAGTACTTC.

The J gene is TRBJ2-5, the V gene TRBV18; D call uncertain. Germline V gives CDR1 KGHSH, CDR2 LQKENI. The V and J ends lost 3 bases and 0 bases respectively, with 14 bases between them. This CDR3 comprises 16 residues. CDR3 in amino acids: CASSPLPDNYQETQYF. CDR3 sequence (DNA): TGTGCCAGCTCACCGTTGCCAGATAATTACCAAGAGACCCAGTACTTC.

The chain couples TRBV20-1 to TRBJ2-7, with 7 bases identical to TRBD2. J gave up 6 bases and V 6 bases, and 5 bases lay outside the gene matches. CDR3 size: 11 residues. From germline, CDR1 is DFQATT and CDR2 SNEGSKA (reference sequence). The CDR3 spells CSAFRGGEQYF. The DNA of the CDR3 is TGCAGTGCGTTTCGCGGGGGCGAGCAGTACTTC.

The rearrangement uses TRBV5-5 and TRBJ1-2; 7 nucleotides align to TRBD1. Germline V gives CDR1 SGHKS, CDR2 YYEKEE (reference sequence). V trimming: 4 bases; J trimming: 5 bases; junction bases outside the gene matches: 11. The CDR3 runs to 15 residues. The CDR3 loop reads CASSTTGATQYGYTF. CDR3 nucleotides: TGTGCCAGCAGCACCACAGGGGCAACTCAGTATGGCTACACCTTC.

This chain connects TRBV9 to TRBJ1-3; TRBD1 matches at 7 bases. V was pared by 0 bases and J by 4 bases, with 4 bases of the junction left unmatched. CDR1 and CDR2 from the germline V gene are SGDLS and YYNGEE. The length of the CDR3 is 15 residues. CDR3 in DNA: TGTGCCAGCAGCGTAGCTGGGGGACAGGGAAACACCATATATTTT. It codes for CASSVAGGQGNTIYF.

The chain has TRBV19 and TRBJ1-3; weak D call: TRBD1 (6 bases). The CDR3 consists of 15 residues. V lost 6 bases to trimming and J lost 1 base, with 13 bases between them. Germline V CDR1 and CDR2: LNHDA, SQIVND (reference sequence). The CDR3 reads CASSADSYSGNTIYF. The CDR3, as DNA: TGTGCCAGTAGCGCGGACAGTTATTCTGGAAACACCATATATTTT.